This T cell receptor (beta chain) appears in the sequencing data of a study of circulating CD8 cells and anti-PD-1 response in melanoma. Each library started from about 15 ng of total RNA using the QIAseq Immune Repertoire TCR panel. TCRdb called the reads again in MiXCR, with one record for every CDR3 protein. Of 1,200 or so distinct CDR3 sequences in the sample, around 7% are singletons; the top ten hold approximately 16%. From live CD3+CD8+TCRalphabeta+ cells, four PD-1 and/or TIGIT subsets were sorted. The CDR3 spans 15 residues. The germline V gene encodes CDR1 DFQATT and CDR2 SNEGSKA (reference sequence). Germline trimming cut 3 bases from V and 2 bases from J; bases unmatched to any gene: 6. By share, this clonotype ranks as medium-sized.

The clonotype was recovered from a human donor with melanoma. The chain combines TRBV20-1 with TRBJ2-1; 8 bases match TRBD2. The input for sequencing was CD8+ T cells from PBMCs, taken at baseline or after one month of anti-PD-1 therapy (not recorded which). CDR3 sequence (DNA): TGCAGTGCTAGGGTGCGCGGGAGGCCCTACAATGAGCAGTTCTTC. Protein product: CSARVRGRPYNEQFF.